This T cell receptor beta chain was sequenced for a study of identifying expanded T cells in peripheral blood (dated by TCRdb to about 2019). As for the study more broadly: Separate aliquots of the same genomic DNA pool were sequenced to produce technical replicates, and four replicates were compared in pairs.

TCRbeta CDR3 regions were profiled with the immunoSEQ Assay using bias-controlled multiplex PCR amplification of genomic DNA. In the authors' own workflow: To quantify the absolute abundance of each unique TCRbeta CDR3 region, the sequences were collapsed and filtered. Differential abundance was tested with two models: a binomial (Fisher-equivalent) model and a beta-binomial model that adds time-dependent variance fitted from healthy donors. Clones with fewer than 5 combined templates were removed, and differential abundance was called for clones with a Benjamini-Hochberg FDR below 0.01. Beta-binomial variance was modeled as a function of total template count across the two samples using the form v = (b*log(k)+a)^2. Imported from immuneACCESS, the table was reduced by TCRdb to in-frame sequences with V and J called. These copies leave out some clones; in studies compared against another copy, an unresolved V gene accounts for under half, and the cause of the remainder is not known. Clone size and V and J calls were adopted from that table, with D and trimming inferred from the DNA. The table for this sample lists approximately 94,000 clones; about 87% of them were counted only once. The biggest ten clones account for about 5.5% of the sample.

The junction shows trimming of 2 bases on V and 5 bases on J, plus 12 bases between the germline ends. Sequences SGHNT (CDR1) and YENEEA (CDR2) are obtained from the germline V gene. The CDR3 covers 14 residues, taking in both the cysteine and the phenylalanine. The CDR3 DNA has 42 bases and is translated from base 1. The research as a whole found: The authors expected biological variance in healthy repertoires might increase further over much longer intervals such as months to years. Across all healthy donors, variance in clone template counts between approximately two-week samples was found to increase significantly with total template count. The binomial model flagged roughly 1.3 differentially abundant clones between technical replicates but around 15 over roughly two weeks and 19 over roughly 4 weeks. Across all healthy-donor time intervals, the beta-binomial model significantly lowered both the number of clones called differentially abundant and the false-positive rate.

During the collection period, no immune events, such as infections, were documented for the healthy donors. Time-dependent variance in a beta-binomial model of T-cell clone differential abundance was calibrated using healthy-donor blood repertoires as a training cohort. The training cohort was composed of about 10 healthy donors, 3 female and 7 male. The donors were between roughly 25 and 70 years old, with an average age of roughly 40 years. Whole blood was collected from each healthy donor at three time points spaced 2 to 3 weeks apart and obtained from a commercial supplier. For immunosequencing, genomic DNA was extracted from whole blood that had not been sorted. This clone was counted between two and nine times. The clone's antigen remains unknown. The input lacks base qualities; no much larger clone sits a single base away.

The sequenced material came from blood. The clonotype originates from a person between 18 and 69 years old in good health. The V and J genes are TRBV11-3 and TRBJ1-2, with the D gene not clear enough to name. The nucleotide sequence reads as follows: TGTGCCAGCAGCTTATCTCTGGCGGGATATGGCTACACCTTC. Its amino acids are CASSLSLAGYGYTF.